Listed below are T cell receptor beta chains from one sample, sequenced in a study of T cell responses to AZD1222 COVID-19 vaccine. Libraries were prepared by immunoSEQ multiplex PCR; TCRdb keeps only in-frame clonotypes and omits some of them. This table holds about 160,000 clones, about 92% found once. The input for sequencing was peripheral blood, taken 28 days after the second AZD1222 dose. The receptor set was obtained from an adult who received the AZD1222 COVID-19 vaccine. Each CDR3 is given with its conserved first and last residue. Fields, in order: clone size, D gene, J gene, CDR3 length, V gene, CDR3 DNA, CDR3 protein. The D gene is left open where the match is weak. Size is omitted from some rows. Given values are once, few, many or a class for expanded clones.

>-|-|TRBJ2-1|12|TRBV19
TGTGCCAGTAGTAGGCCGGCCAATGAGCAGTTCTTC
CASSRPANEQFF
>-|-|TRBJ1-4|15|TRBV10-3
TGTGCCATCAGTGAGTCACAGGGAGGGGGTGAAAAACTGTTTTTT
CAISESQGGGEKLFF
>-|TRBD2|TRBJ2-7|13|TRBV28
TGTGCCAATCCCGGACTAGTGGAATACGAGCAGTACTTC
CANPGLVEYEQYF
>-|-|TRBJ1-2|13|TRBV13
TGTGCCAGCAGCCCGCAGGTTTCCTATGGCTACACCTTC
CASSPQVSYGYTF
>-|-|TRBJ1-3|16|TRBV7-9
TGTGCCAGCAGCCCAGTGGCCAGAGCGGGTGGAAACACCATATATTTT
CASSPVARAGGNTIYF
>-|-|TRBJ1-1|14|TRBV10-1
TGCGCCAGCAGAATTAAACTGCCAGGTGGTGAAGCTTTCTTT
CASRIKLPGGEAFF
>once|TRBD2|TRBJ2-7|16|TRBV18
TGTGCCAGCTCCCCGGGGACCGGGACTAGTGGCTACGAGCAGTACTTC
CASSPGTGTSGYEQYF
>-|-|TRBJ1-1|13|TRBV4-2
TGTGCCAGCAGCCAAGCCACAGGGAATGAAGCTTTCTTT
CASSQATGNEAFF
>-|-|TRBJ2-3|14|TRBV29-1
TGCAGCGTTGAAAGGGACCGACATCCGGATACGCAGTATTTT
CSVERDRHPDTQYF
>-|TRBD1|TRBJ1-5|14|TRBV5-1
TGCGCCAGCAGCTCCGGACAGGAGAATCAGCCCCAGCATTTT
CASSSGQENQPQHF
>-|-|TRBJ1-1|13|TRBV15
TGTGCCACCAGCAGAGTAGGGAACACTGAAGCTTTCTTT
CATSRVGNTEAFF
>-|TRBD2|TRBJ2-1|15|TRBV27
TGTGCCAGCAGTTTACTGACTAGCGGGAGTTATGAGCAGTTCTTC
CASSLLTSGSYEQFF
>-|-|TRBJ2-2|15|TRBV28
TGTGCCAGCACGAGGTTTCCCGTGGACACCGGGGAGCTGTTTTTT
CASTRFPVDTGELFF
>-|-|TRBJ1-5|19|TRBV6-2/TRBV6-3
TGTGCCAGCAGTAAATCCCCGTTGGGGGGATCTTCGCAATACCAGCCCCAGCATTTT
CASSKSPLGGSSQYQPQHF
>-|TRBD1|TRBJ1-2|15|TRBV27
TGTGCCAGCAGGTCCGGGACAGGGGAGGACTATGGCTACACCTTC
CASRSGTGEDYGYTF
>-|-|TRBJ1-2|12|TRBV5-1
TGCGCCAGCGGCACCCCTGCTGGTGGCTACACCTTC
CASGTPAGGYTF
>-|TRBD1|TRBJ2-2|15|TRBV11-1
TGTGCCAGCAGCTCTCTACAGGGGGGCACCGGGGAGCTGTTTTTT
CASSSLQGGTGELFF
>-|-|TRBJ2-5|13|TRBV7-8
TGTGCCAGCAGCCGAGGGGTCCAAGAGACCCAGTACTTC
CASSRGVQETQYF
>-|-|TRBJ1-2|14|TRBV6-5
TGTGCCAGCAGAGACACACAGGGTGTTTGGGGCTACACCTTC
CASRDTQGVWGYTF
>-|-|TRBJ1-3|12|TRBV28
TGTGCCAGCAGTGAGTCTGGAAACACCATATATTTT
CASSESGNTIYF
>-|-|TRBJ2-7|15|TRBV18
TGTGCCAGCTCACCGCCATCTTCAGGGACCCACGAGCAGTACTTC
CASSPPSSGTHEQYF
>-|-|TRBJ1-5|13|TRBV7-9
TGTGCCAGCAGCGTAGACCGCGATCAGCCCCAGCATTTT
CASSVDRDQPQHF
>-|-|TRBJ2-3|14|TRBV7-8
TGTGCCAGCAGCCCTCAGTGGAACACAGATACGCAGTATTTT
CASSPQWNTDTQYF
>-|-|TRBJ2-6|11|TRBV6-2/TRBV6-3
TGTGCCAGCAGCGGGGCCAACGTCCTGACTTTC
CASSGANVLTF
>-|TRBD1|TRBJ2-7|14|TRBV5-1
TGCGCCAGCAGCTACCGACAGGGGGCCTACGAGCAGTACTTC
CASSYRQGAYEQYF
>-|-|TRBJ1-1|13|TRBV19
TGTGCCAGTAGTATCTCCCCACTCACTGAAGCTTTCTTT
CASSISPLTEAFF
>-|-|TRBJ2-5|15|TRBV10-1
TGCGCCAGCAGTGAGTCAAGGAGGGCCCAAGAGACCCAGTACTTC
CASSESRRAQETQYF
>-|TRBD2|TRBJ2-1|12|TRBV7-2
TGTGCCAGTGGCGGGAGAGGCAATGAGCAGTTCTTC
CASGGRGNEQFF
>-|-|TRBJ1-6|13|TRBV7-2
TGTGCCAGCAGCTTAAATTCGGGTTCACCCCTCCACTTT
CASSLNSGSPLHF
>-|-|TRBJ2-2|14|TRBV4-2
TGTGCCAGCAGCCATTCCAGAAACACCGGGGAGCTGTTTTTT
CASSHSRNTGELFF
>-|TRBD1|TRBJ1-2|18|TRBV9
TGTGCCAGCAGCGTAGGGTCTGACGGGACAGCCCATAACTATGGCTACACCTTC
CASSVGSDGTAHNYGYTF
>-|-|TRBJ1-3|16|TRBV7-8
TGTGCCAGCAGCTTCACCCCACTGAGCTCTGGAAACACCATATATTTT
CASSFTPLSSGNTIYF
>-|-|TRBJ2-7|16|TRBV7-8
TGTGCCAGCAGCTTACTCCACTCGACTAGCTCCTACGAGCAGTACTTC
CASSLLHSTSSYEQYF
>-|-|TRBJ2-1|15|TRBV6-2/TRBV6-3
TGTGCCAGCAGTAACCCTCCCGGGTCCTACAATGAGCAGTTCTTC
CASSNPPGSYNEQFF
>-|TRBD1|TRBJ2-7|12|TRBV3-1/TRBV3-2
TGTGCCAGCAGCCGGACAGGGAACGAGCAGTACTTC
CASSRTGNEQYF
>-|TRBD2|TRBJ2-3|15|TRBV5-1
TGCGCCAGCAGCTCTCTAGCGGGGTACACAGATACGCAGTATTTT
CASSSLAGYTDTQYF
>-|-|TRBJ2-2|16|TRBV3-1/TRBV3-2
TGTGCCAGCAGCCAAGATCTGTCCAGTAGTGACGGGGAGCTGTTTTTT
CASSQDLSSSDGELFF
>-|-|TRBJ1-6|12|TRBV4-1
TGCGCCAGCAGCCAAGATGGGAGACCCCTCCACTTT
CASSQDGRPLHF
>-|-|TRBJ1-2|13|TRBV29-1
TGCAGCGTTGGCGCTCGGGGGCCGCCTGGCTACACCTTC
CSVGARGPPGYTF
>-|TRBD1|TRBJ1-5|16|TRBV6-6
TGTGCCAGCAGGGAGGACAGGGGTAAGGGCAATCAGCCCCAGCATTTT
CASREDRGKGNQPQHF
>-|-|TRBJ2-7|13|TRBV28
TGTGCCAGCAGTATTACAGGGTTCGACGAGCAGTACTTC
CASSITGFDEQYF
>-|-|TRBJ1-2|13|TRBV6-1
TGTGCCAGCAGTGAAGCCGGTAGCTATGGCTACACCTTC
CASSEAGSYGYTF
>-|TRBD1|TRBJ1-1|15|TRBV5-1
TGCGCCAGCAGCTCCATCGACAGGGGGATTACTGAAGCTTTCTTT
CASSSIDRGITEAFF